The entry below gives a single TCR beta chain sequence along with its context. PCR primers comprised 60 Vbeta and 13 Jbeta primers. Data came from immunoSEQ multiplex PCR; TCRdb stores just in-frame clones and leaves some out. In the table there are 95,000 to 150,000 clones, roughly 78% of which are singletons. The source of the sample is a study of cytomegalovirus exposure and HLA in healthy donors. As for the donors, each was a healthy bone marrow donor. The CDR3 is 17 amino acids. V gave up 4 bases and J gave up 3 bases; unmatched junction bases: 13. Germline-derived CDR1 and CDR2 are SGHRS and YFSETQ.

The sample consisted of PBMCs. The chain recombines TRBV5-1 with TRBJ1-3; 7 bases match TRBD1. This TCR was sampled from a man in his thirties or forties in good health and CMV-seropositive. Here the CDR3 DNA reads TGCGCCAGCAGCCCCGGACAGGTTTCGGTAGGTGGAAACACCATATATTTT. Protein product: CASSPGQVSVGGNTIYF.